These 18 T cell receptor beta chains share one sample of origin, sequenced in a study of CD4 T cells in relation to SARS-CoV-2 and coronaviruses. No antigen has been identified for these receptors. Clones were sequenced by immunoSEQ multiplex PCR, and TCRdb holds only the in-frame ones, with some missing. The sample lists approximately 15,000 clones, 78% occurring once. Before the COVID-19 pandemic, during about 2010-2019, CD4+ T cells were taken from unexposed donors. CD4+ T cells were isolated from the cells after 10 days of culture. Sequencing was performed on CD4+ T cells from PBMCs, cultured in vitro. The receptors come from a human donor in good health.

The chain employs TRBV13 and TRBJ2-2; no reliable D call. Germline assignment: CDR1 PRHDT and CDR2 FYEKMQ (reference sequence). Trimming removed 1 base from V and 6 bases from J, with 3 bases in between. The CDR3 has 12 residues. CDR3 loop: CASSLVPGELFF. CDR3 nucleotide sequence: TGTGCCAGCAGCTTAGTCCCCGGGGAGCTGTTTTTT.

The gene calls are TRBV19 and TRBJ1-4; 10 positions match TRBD1. After removal of 4 bases from V and 7 bases from J, the junction contained 9 bases not matched to a gene. CDR3 length: 16 amino acids. Germline V lookup: CDR1 LNHDA, CDR2 SQIVND (reference sequence). In DNA, the CDR3 is TGTGCCAGTAGTAGTGAGACAGGGGGCGTTTTTGAAAAACTGTTTTTT. Its protein product is CASSSETGGVFEKLFF. Based on the CDR3 plus reference TRBV19 and TRBJ1-4, the full variable domain is DGGITQSPKYLFRKEGQNVTLSCEQNLNHDAMYWYRQDPGQGLRLIYYSQIVNDFQKGDIAEGYSVSREKKESFPLTVTSAQKNPTAFYLCASSSETGGVFEKLFFGSGTQLSVL.

The chain recombines TRBV19 with TRBJ2-6, with D unresolved. The CDR3 length is 14 residues. V lost 6 bases, J lost 0 bases, and 6 bases lay in between. Per germline, CDR1 LNHDA and CDR2 SQIVND (reference sequence). The DNA for the CDR3 is TGTGCCAGTAGGGCCGTCTCTGGGGCCAACGTCCTGACTTTC. It specifies CASRAVSGANVLTF.

The V and J genes are TRBV6-6 and TRBJ1-6; TRBD1 might be the D (6 bases). V lost 7 bases and J 7 bases, leaving 20 bases between the germline ends. This CDR3 spans 16 amino acids. In germline, CDR1 is MNHNY, CDR2 SVGAGI (reference sequence). Written as DNA, the CDR3 is TGTGCCAGCACCTCCCGGGACACAAAATTAAATTCACCCCTCCACTTT. It translates to CASTSRDTKLNSPLHF.

The rearrangement links TRBV2 to TRBJ2-7; 13 positions match TRBD2. V lost 7 bases and J lost 2; bases outside the gene matches: 5. This CDR3 is 15 amino acids long. Germline CDR1 and CDR2: SNHLY and FYNNEI. CDR3 sequence (DNA): TGTGCCAGCAAGCCGGGACTAGCGGGGACCTACGAGCAGTACTTC. Encoded protein: CASKPGLAGTYEQYF.

The rearrangement uses TRBV5-1 and TRBJ2-3, with D possibly TRBD1 on 6 matching bases. Germline CDR1 reads SGHRS; CDR2 reads YFSETQ. The ends were cut back, 0 bases at V and 2 bases at J, with 13 bases in the middle. The CDR3 is 16 residues long. The CDR3 loop is CASSLVPGAPTDTQYF. CDR3 in DNA: TGCGCCAGCAGCTTGGTGCCAGGGGCCCCCACAGATACGCAGTATTTT.

The CDR3 reads CASRPQGRETQYF. The CDR3 DNA follows: TGTGCCAGCAGACCACAGGGTCGGGAGACCCAGTACTTC. The chain is built from TRBV6-5 and TRBJ2-5; the D gene is possibly TRBD1 (6 bases). V lost 6 bases and J lost 5, with 13 bases in between. There are 13 residues in the CDR3. Germline CDR1 reads MNHEY; CDR2 reads SVGAGI.

This clone was counted a few times. The CDR3 loop reads CASSLTGDDSGANVLTF. DNA of the CDR3: TGTGCCAGCTCACTGACAGGGGATGACTCTGGGGCCAACGTCCTGACTTTC. The chain joins TRBV18 to TRBJ2-6; 8 bases match TRBD1. The CDR3 is 17 amino acids. Losses at the gene ends were 4 bases for V and 0 bases for J; bases not matched to a gene: 5. CDR1 is KGHSH, CDR2 LQKENI, per germline.

V is TRBV5-1 and J is TRBJ1-2; maybe TRBD1 (5 bases). The germline V gene encodes CDR1 SGHRS and CDR2 YFSETQ. This CDR3 spans 15 amino acids. The V gene lost 3 bases and the J gene lost 5 bases, with 17 bases spanning the gap. The CDR3 reads CASSYNSGREYGYTF. CDR3 nucleotide sequence: TGCGCCAGCAGCTACAATTCAGGGAGGGAATATGGCTACACCTTC.

This clone was observed a single time. V and J are TRBV30 and TRBJ2-2, with 7 bases fitting TRBD1. This CDR3 is 13 amino acids long. Trimming took 2 bases from V and 6 from J; bases not matched to a gene: 3. Germline-derived CDR1 and CDR2 are GTSNPN and SVGIG (reference sequence). CDR3 loop: CAWSTGVPGELFF. The CDR3 DNA follows: TGTGCCTGGAGTACAGGGGTGCCCGGGGAGCTGTTTTTT.

In this sample, this clone is medium-sized (0.01 to 0.1%). The chain couples TRBV5-4 to TRBJ1-2; D is unresolved. The ends were cut back, 1 base at V and 5 bases at J, with 15 bases in the middle. Germline V gives CDR1 SGHNT, CDR2 YYREEE (reference sequence). This CDR3 has 15 amino acids. CDR3 sequence reads: CASSLWAVGGYGYTF. CDR3 in DNA: TGTGCCAGCAGCTTGTGGGCAGTTGGAGGATATGGCTACACCTTC.

The gene calls are TRBV7-3 and TRBJ2-5, with D tentatively TRBD1 (6 bases). CDR1 and CDR2 (germline): SGHTA, FQGTGA. V gave up 1 base and J gave up 5 bases, with 14 bases separating them. The CDR3 consists of 15 residues. CDR3: CASSLMPGVGETQYF. DNA of the CDR3: TGTGCCAGCAGCTTAATGCCAGGGGTGGGGGAGACCCAGTACTTC.

The chain uses TRBV10-1 and TRBJ2-1, with TRBD2 matching 14 bases. Germline V lookup: CDR1 WNHNN, CDR2 SYGVQD (reference sequence). Trimming cost V 6 bases and J 7 bases; bases outside gene matches: 5. There are 15 residues in the CDR3. The CDR3: CASRGGTSGSNEQFF. DNA for the CDR3: TGCGCCAGCAGAGGGGGGACTAGCGGGAGTAATGAGCAGTTCTTC.

This sequence joins TRBV5-1 and TRBJ2-1; D unresolved. The CDR3 is 17 amino acids. The germline V and J ends were trimmed by 0 bases and 9 bases, with 22 bases remaining between them. Germline V gene lookup returns CDR1 SGHRS and CDR2 YFSETQ. CDR3 sequence reads: CASSLAGETEPVGEQFF. CDR3 bases: TGCGCCAGCAGCTTGGCCGGTGAGACCGAGCCTGTGGGTGAGCAGTTCTTC.

The J gene is TRBJ2-7, the V gene TRBV12-3 or TRBV12-4; no definite D call. This CDR3 comprises 12 residues. The ends were cut back, 4 bases at V and 0 bases at J, with 4 bases in the middle. CDR3 DNA: TGTGCCAGCAGTTCTAACTCCTACGAGCAGTACTTC. Its translation is CASSSNSYEQYF.

The sample holds one count of this clone. This rearrangement joins TRBV7-8 to TRBJ1-1, with D uncertain. In germline, CDR1 is SGHVS, CDR2 FQNEAQ. V gave up 3 bases and J gave up 7 bases, with 12 bases separating them. The CDR3 consists of 13 residues. The CDR3 nucleotides are TGTGCCAGCAGCTTTCGGCAGGCCGGTGAAGCTTTCTTT. This translates into CASSFRQAGEAFF.

The sample holds a few counts of this clone. The CDR3 protein is CASSIGGAGRGTFFQPQHF. DNA for the CDR3: TGTGCCAGTAGTATAGGCGGGGCGGGCAGGGGGACGTTTTTTCAGCCCCAGCATTTT. The chain joins TRBV19 to TRBJ1-5, with TRBD1 matching 7 bases. The CDR3 runs 19 residues. V lost 1 base to trimming and J lost 6 bases; unmatched junction nucleotides: 18. The germline gives CDR1 LNHDA, CDR2 SQIVND (reference sequence).

The genes are TRBV30 and TRBJ2-7; 9 nucleotides match TRBD2. This CDR3 comprises 16 residues. Germline CDR1 reads GTSNPN; CDR2 reads SVGIG (reference sequence). V lost 3 bases, J lost 5 bases, and 14 bases stayed unmatched. This chain's CDR3 is CAWSPFSGRGNNEQYF. The CDR3 DNA sequence: TGTGCCTGGAGCCCCTTTAGCGGGAGAGGTAACAACGAGCAGTACTTC. The whole variable domain, remainder taken from reference TRBV30 and TRBJ2-7, is SQTIHQWPATLVQPVGSPLSLECTVEGTSNPNLYWYRQAAGRGLQLLFYSVGIGQISSEVPQNLSASRPQDRQFILSSKKLLLSDSGFYLCAWSPFSGRGNNEQYFGPGTRLTVT.